This passage covers 3 T cell receptor beta chains from one sample sequenced in a study of regulatory T cells in long-lasting Graves disease (dated by TCRdb to about 2021). The protocol used for the library was multiplex PCR. Sequencing was performed on an Illumina HiSeq 4000. To build TCR beta libraries, CDR3 regions were amplified by Arm-PCR using iRepertoire HTBI primers. TCRdb ran its own pipeline on the public reads, namely fastp trimming at Q25 and MiXCR clone calling, and kept in-frame beta chains. For every CDR3 protein sequence, its rows merge into one entry that carries the most common genes and DNA. The sample contains about half a million distinct CDR3 sequences, approximately 23% of them found a single time. Around 13% of the sample lies in the top ten. The time point label on this specimen signifies: persistent/refractory GD, antithyroid drugs over 5 years with positive TRAb. RNA was extracted from PBMCs in TRIzol for both TCR sequencing and RNA sequencing.

The specimen was peripheral blood mononuclear cells (PBMCs), collected when the disease was refractory, from a patient treated with antithyroid drugs. These receptors originate from a female donor with Graves disease.

This clonotype was found many times. J is TRBJ2-7 and V is TRBV6-1; D ambiguous. Per germline, CDR1 MNHNS and CDR2 SASEGT. The CDR3 extends over 16 amino acids. Trimming took off 7 bases at V and 2 bases at J, with 21 bases between the two ends. CDR3 DNA sequence: TGTGCCAGCACCCCCGAATTTGGGAATTCGGCCTACGAGCAGTACTTC. It codes for CASTPEFGNSAYEQYF.

In its sample, this clonotype was seen many times. This sequence joins TRBV6-1 and TRBJ1-1, with no clear D. The CDR3 has 13 amino acids. Germline assignment: CDR1 MNHNS and CDR2 SASEGT. V was cut by 6 bases and J by 1 base, with 9 bases left in between. The CDR3 protein is CASRILTNTEAFF. In DNA, the CDR3 is TGTGCCAGCAGAATCTTGACGAACACTGAAGCTTTCTTT.

CDR3 in amino acids: CASSQRTSGGGEQYF. CDR3 nucleotide sequence: TGTGCCAGCAGTCAGCGGACTAGCGGGGGTGGTGAGCAGTACTTC. The J gene is TRBJ2-7, the V gene TRBV27; 13 bases are a match to TRBD2. CDR1 and CDR2 (germline): MNHEY, SMNVEV (reference sequence). The junction had 8 bases not matched to a gene; V was cut back by 5 bases and J by 7 bases. CDR3 length: 15 residues.